Each of the 24 T cell receptor beta chains below was sequenced from the same sample in a study of T cell changes during pregnancy in multiple sclerosis. Data came from immunoSEQ multiplex PCR; TCRdb stores just in-frame clones and leaves some out. In the table there are almost 50,000 clones, approximately 93% of which are singletons. The sample consisted of CD4+ T cells from peripheral blood mononuclear cells, taken in the third trimester of pregnancy. All receptors derive from a female donor with multiple sclerosis, enrolled in a pregnancy study.

The V and J genes are TRBV27 and TRBJ1-1, with TRBD1 identical over 8 bases. Looked up from germline, CDR1 is MNHEY and CDR2 is SMNVEV (reference sequence). Unmatched junction bases numbered 3, after V lost 5 bases and J lost 1 base. The CDR3 is 14 residues long. CDR3 nucleotide sequence: TGTGCCAGCAGTCGGACAGGGTGGAACACTGAAGCTTTCTTT. It is translated as CASSRTGWNTEAFF.

The chain employs TRBV7-9 and TRBJ2-5, with TRBD2 identical over 11 bases. Germline lookup yields CDR1 SEHNR and CDR2 FQNEAQ (reference sequence). Trimming at V came to 6 bases and at J to 2 bases, leaving 8 bases not matched to a gene. This CDR3 has 16 amino acids. Here the CDR3 DNA reads TGTGCCAGCAGTATGGGGACTAGCGGTATTCAAGAGACCCAGTACTTC. Translating it yields CASSMGTSGIQETQYF.

This chain links TRBV28 with TRBJ2-1; TRBD2 might be the D (5 bases). This CDR3 is 12 amino acids long. Germline V gene lookup returns CDR1 MDHEN and CDR2 SYDVKM. V dropped 5 bases and J dropped 7 bases, with 9 bases sitting between them. The CDR3 sequence is CASSQTRNEQFF. The CDR3 nucleotides are TGTGCCAGCAGTCAAACTAGAAATGAGCAGTTCTTC. The full variable domain, with the rest looked up from reference TRBV28 and TRBJ2-1, is DVKVTQSSRYLVKRTGEKVFLECVQDMDHENMFWYRQDPGLGLRLIYFSYDVKMKEKGDIPEGYSVSREKKERFSLILESASTNQTSMYLCASSQTRNEQFFGPGTRLTVL.

The CDR3 sequence: CASSSDRGWETQYF. CDR3 nucleotide sequence: TGTGCCAGCAGTTCGGACAGGGGGTGGGAGACCCAGTACTTC. The chain recombines TRBV27 with TRBJ2-5, with 10 positions matching TRBD1. Unmatched junction bases numbered 4, after V lost 4 bases and J lost 5 bases. The CDR3 is 14 residues long. Germline CDR1 and CDR2: MNHEY and SMNVEV (reference sequence).

CDR3 bases: TGTGCCAGCAGCGTAGGCCGGGGGACCCAGTACTTC. This encodes CASSVGRGTQYF. The rearrangement uses TRBV9 and TRBJ2-5, with a weak D call TRBD2 (5 bases). The CDR3 is 12 residues long. V was trimmed by 0 bases and J by 7 bases, leaving 7 bases between them. Germline values: CDR1 SGDLS, CDR2 YYNGEE. Full variable domain (remainder filled in from reference TRBV9 and TRBJ2-5): DSGVTQTPKHLITATGQRVTLRCSPRSGDLSVYWYQQSLDQGLQFLIQYYNGEERAKGNILERFSAQQFPDLHSELNLSSLELGDSALYFCASSVGRGTQYFGPGTRLLVL.

The J gene is TRBJ1-5, the V gene TRBV5-1; D unclear. Germline V CDR1 and CDR2: SGHRS, YFSETQ. The CDR3 covers 14 residues. Trimming stripped 4 bases from V and 8 bases from J, with 16 bases between. CDR3 residues: CASSPQVGGEPQHF. The CDR3 nucleotides are TGCGCCAGCAGCCCTCAGGTGGGCGGGGAGCCCCAGCATTTT.

The rearrangement joins TRBV2 to TRBJ2-7, with 7 bases lining up with TRBD1. The length of the CDR3 is 15 residues. Germline trimming cut 6 bases from V and 2 bases from J; bases unmatched to any gene: 10. Germline V lookup: CDR1 SNHLY, CDR2 FYNNEI. The CDR3 protein is CASRQDRQGPYEQYF. The CDR3 DNA reads as TGTGCCAGCAGGCAAGACAGACAGGGCCCCTACGAGCAGTACTTC.

This clone appeared once. The CDR3 here is CASSGAGGGNYNEQFF. The CDR3 DNA follows: TGTGCCAGCAGCGGAGCGGGCGGGGGGAACTACAATGAGCAGTTCTTC. V is TRBV5-4 and J is TRBJ2-1; 8 positions match TRBD2. Trimming removed 4 bases from V and 3 bases from J; junction bases left unmatched: 9. CDR3 size: 16 residues. Germline V gene sequence: CDR1 SGHNT, CDR2 YYREEE (reference sequence).

The rearrangement links TRBV7-2 to TRBJ2-5, with TRBD2 matching over 10 bases. Germline CDR1 SGHTA, CDR2 FQGNSA. Trimming removed 3 bases from V and 5 bases from J; junction bases left unmatched: 6. CDR3 length: 15 residues. CDR3 protein: CASSFLSGGAETQYF. CDR3 in DNA: TGTGCCAGCAGCTTTCTCAGCGGGGGGGCCGAGACCCAGTACTTC.

V and J are TRBV6-5 and TRBJ1-6; 8 bases agree with TRBD1. Per the germline V gene, CDR1 is MNHEY and CDR2 is SVGAGI. V lost 5 bases, J lost 10 bases, and 4 bases stayed unmatched. The CDR3 spans 13 residues. CDR3 in DNA: TGTGCCAGCAGTGGACAGGGAGAATCACCCCTCCACTTT. Its protein product is CASSGQGESPLHF.

The rearrangement joins TRBV6-1 to TRBJ1-6, with a possible D match to TRBD1 (6 bases). Germline V gives CDR1 MNHNS, CDR2 SASEGT. This CDR3 spans 15 amino acids. The V end was cut by 6 bases, the J end by 0 bases, with 9 bases between. The CDR3 DNA follows: TGTGCCAGCAGGGACAGAAGCTCCTATAATTCACCCCTCCACTTT. Its translation: CASRDRSSYNSPLHF.

This chain uses TRBV28 with TRBJ2-7; 9 bases line up with TRBD2. With 5 bases clipped from V and 5 bases from J, the junction kept 10 bases outside the gene matches. The length of the CDR3 is 15 residues. Germline CDR1 reads MDHEN; CDR2 reads SYDVKM. The DNA of the CDR3 is TGTGCCAGCAGTACCCTTAGCGGGGGACGTGACGAGCAGTACTTC. It encodes CASSTLSGGRDEQYF.

This chain uses TRBV7-8 with TRBJ1-1; 11 nucleotides line up with TRBD1. This CDR3 region has 16 residues. Germline-derived CDR1 and CDR2 are SGHVS and FQNEAQ. The V segment lost 5 bases and the J segment 1 base; nucleotides outside the gene matches: 6. The CDR3 coding sequence is TGTGCCAGCAGCACCCGGACAGGGGGCTCGAACACTGAAGCTTTCTTT. The encoded protein is CASSTRTGGSNTEAFF. Complete variable domain (other parts from reference TRBV7-8 and TRBJ1-1): GAGVSQSPRYKVAKRGQDVALRCDPISGHVSLFWYQQALGQGPEFLTYFQNEAQLDKSGLPSDRFFAERPEGSVSTLKIQRTQQEDSAVYLCASSTRTGGSNTEAFFGQGTRLTVV.

The DNA for the CDR3 is TGTGCCAGTCAAGTAGCACGGGGTTCTGGAAACACCATATATTTT. Translated: CASQVARGSGNTIYF. This chain joins TRBV19 and TRBJ1-3; D gene uncertain. V lost 8 bases to trimming and J lost 1 base, with 15 bases between them. This CDR3 contains 15 residues. The germline V gene has CDR1 LNHDA and CDR2 SQIVND (reference sequence).

The chain couples TRBV11-3 to TRBJ2-7; TRBD1 is a possible D gene (5 bases). Germline CDR1 SGHNT, CDR2 YENEEA. The CDR3 covers 14 residues. Trimming took 1 base from V and 0 from J, leaving 7 bases between them. DNA of the CDR3: TGTGCCAGCAGCTTAGGACAGAGCTCCTACGAGCAGTACTTC. Its protein product is CASSLGQSSYEQYF. The entire variable domain, with the rest obtained from reference TRBV11-3 and TRBJ2-7, is as follows: EAGVVQSPRYKIIEKKQPVAFWCNPISGHNTLYWYLQNLGQGPELLIRYENEEAVDDSQLPKDRFSAERLKGVDSTLKIQPAELGDSAVYLCASSLGQSSYEQYFGPGTRLTVT.

The J gene is TRBJ1-1, the V gene TRBV7-3; D perhaps matches TRBD1 (5 bases). The germline V gene has CDR1 SGHTA and CDR2 FQGTGA. The CDR3 is 17 amino acids. V was trimmed by 1 base and J by 5 bases, leaving 20 bases between them. The CDR3 protein is CASSLIGQRIVGTEAFF. CDR3 nucleotides: TGTGCCAGCAGCTTAATCGGACAAAGGATCGTCGGGACTGAAGCTTTCTTT.

This chain links TRBV11-2 with TRBJ2-7, with 11 bases aligning to TRBD2. The CDR3 covers 17 residues. The trim removed 5 bases at V and 6 bases at J, leaving 15 bases unmatched. Germline V gives CDR1 SGHAT, CDR2 FQNNGV. This CDR3 reads CASSIGTSGGGSVEQYF. The CDR3 DNA follows: TGTGCCAGCAGCATCGGGACTAGCGGAGGAGGGTCGGTCGAGCAGTACTTC.

This chain links TRBV4-3 with TRBJ2-3, with 12 nucleotides matching TRBD2. The ends lost 3 bases at V and 4 bases at J; junction bases unmatched: 11. Germline V CDR1 and CDR2: LGHNA, YSLEER. This CDR3 is 18 amino acids long. The CDR3 coding sequence is TGCGCCAGCAGCCACAGGGCTCTAGCGGGGGGGCGGTCAGATACGCAGTATTTT. Encoded protein: CASSHRALAGGRSDTQYF.

The chain couples TRBV20-1 to TRBJ2-3; D unresolved. CDR3 length: 10 amino acids. V lost 6 bases to trimming and J lost 2 bases, with 3 bases between them. Per the germline V gene, CDR1 is DFQATT and CDR2 is SNEGSKA (reference sequence). CDR3 coding DNA: TGCAGTGCCCTCACAGATACGCAGTATTTT. Its translation: CSALTDTQYF.

The genes are TRBV7-9 and TRBJ1-5; D is perhaps TRBD1 (6 bases). Germline CDR1 and CDR2: SEHNR and FQNEAQ (reference sequence). Trimming left V 5 bases short and J 2 bases short, with 19 bases between. The CDR3 has 17 amino acids. The CDR3 is CASSPSAGGDGNQPQHF. CDR3 coding DNA: TGTGCCAGCAGCCCTTCTGCGGGGGGCGACGGCAATCAGCCCCAGCATTTT.

This chain connects TRBV5-1 to TRBJ1-6; a weak D match, TRBD1 (6 bases). V was trimmed by 0 bases and J by 10 bases, leaving 11 bases between them. This CDR3 is built from 14 residues. Germline CDR1 SGHRS, CDR2 YFSETQ. The CDR3 DNA is TGCGCCAGCAGCTTGGAACAGGGTCGCTCACCCCTCCACTTT. Residues: CASSLEQGRSPLHF. The full variable domain, rest sourced from reference TRBV5-1 and TRBJ1-6, is KAGVTQTPRYLIKTRGQQVTLSCSPISGHRSVSWYQQTPGQGLQFLFEYFSETQRNKGNFPGRFSGRQFSNSRSEMNVSTLELGDSALYLCASSLEQGRSPLHFGNGTRLTVT.

This chain connects TRBV6-4 to TRBJ2-1, with 7 nucleotides matching TRBD2. V was clipped by 5 bases and J by 2 bases; unmatched bases: 9. The CDR3 consists of 16 residues. Germline CDR1 is MRHNA and CDR2 is SNTAGT. CDR3 region: CASSILGGSTYNEQFF. In nucleotides, the CDR3 is TGTGCCAGCAGTATCCTCGGGGGGTCCACCTACAATGAGCAGTTCTTC.

This chain joins TRBV2 and TRBJ2-5; D gene uncertain. CDR1 SNHLY and CDR2 FYNNEI come from the germline V gene. The V end lost 8 bases, the J end lost 11 bases, and 15 bases lay between the germline ends. The CDR3 extends over 11 amino acids. CDR3 sequence (DNA): TGTGCCAGCGAATTCGGTCAACGACAGTACTTC. Amino acids: CASEFGQRQYF.

The chain recombines TRBV11-3 with TRBJ1-6; D may be TRBD1 (6 bases). Germline assignment: CDR1 SGHNT and CDR2 YENEEA. This CDR3 spans 14 amino acids. Trimming left V 6 bases short and J 5 bases short, with 11 bases between. Written as DNA, the CDR3 is TGTGCCAGCAGTAGGGGGAGGGATAATTCACCCCTCCACTTT. This encodes CASSRGRDNSPLHF.